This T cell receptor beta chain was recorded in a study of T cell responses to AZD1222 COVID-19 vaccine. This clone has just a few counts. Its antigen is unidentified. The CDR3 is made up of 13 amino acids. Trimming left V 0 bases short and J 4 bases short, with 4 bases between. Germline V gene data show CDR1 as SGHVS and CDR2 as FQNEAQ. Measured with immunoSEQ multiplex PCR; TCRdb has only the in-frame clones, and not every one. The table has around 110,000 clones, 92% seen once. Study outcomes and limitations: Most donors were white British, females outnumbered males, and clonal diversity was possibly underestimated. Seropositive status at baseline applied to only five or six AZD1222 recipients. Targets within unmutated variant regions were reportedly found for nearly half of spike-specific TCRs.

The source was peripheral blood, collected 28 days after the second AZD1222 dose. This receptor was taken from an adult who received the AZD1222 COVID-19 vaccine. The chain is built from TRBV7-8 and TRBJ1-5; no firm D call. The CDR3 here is CASSLAQNQPQHF. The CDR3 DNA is TGTGCCAGCAGCTTAGCCCAGAATCAGCCCCAGCATTTT.